This entry lists 8 T cell receptor beta chains sequenced from one sample in a study of response to subunit inactivated influenza vaccine. Via MiXCR, TCRdb re-called the RT-PCR reads, giving one row per CDR3 protein. The repertoire holds some 800,000 distinct CDR3 sequences, with 21% as singletons. The source was PBMCs from blood, collected 5 days after vaccination. These TCRs come from a man aged 50 or older who received an inactivated influenza vaccine.

This rearrangement joins TRBV12-3 or TRBV12-4 to TRBJ2-5, with no clear D. The CDR3 is 14 residues long. V was cut by 8 bases and J by 5 bases, with 18 bases left in between. The CDR3 DNA sequence: TGTGCCAGCCTCCCGGCGGCGAGTCGGGAGACCCAGTACTTC. Its protein is CASLPAASRETQYF.

J is TRBJ2-2 and V is TRBV6-5, with a weak D call TRBD2 (6 bases). Germline CDR1 is MNHEY and CDR2 is SVGAGI. The CDR3 covers 16 residues. Deletions cut 2 bases from V and 0 bases from J, with 10 bases between. The CDR3 sequence: CASSYIGGANTGELFF. The CDR3, as DNA: TGTGCCAGCAGTTACATCGGGGGAGCGAACACCGGGGAGCTGTTTTTT.

This clonotype appeared many times. CDR3 nucleotides: TGCGCCAGCAGCCTGGGACAGTCCTCCGGGGAGCTGTTTTTT. It is translated as CASSLGQSSGELFF. The rearrangement uses TRBV5-1 and TRBJ2-2; 7 bases are shared with TRBD1. Germline values: CDR1 SGHRS, CDR2 YFSETQ. Trimming at V came to 4 bases and at J to 6 bases, leaving 6 bases not matched to a gene. This CDR3 spans 14 amino acids. The full variable domain, with the rest looked up from reference TRBV5-1 and TRBJ2-2, is KAGVTQTPRYLIKTRGQQVTLSCSPISGHRSVSWYQQTPGQGLQFLFEYFSETQRNKGNFPGRFSGRQFSNSRSEMNVSTLELGDSALYLCASSLGQSSGELFFGEGSRLTVL.

This clonotype was counted between two and nine times. This chain connects TRBV10-3 to TRBJ1-5, with no clear D. V lost 3 bases to trimming and J lost 3 bases, with 6 bases between them. There are 13 residues in the CDR3. Germline V gene sequence: CDR1 ENHRY, CDR2 SYGVKD. The CDR3 DNA reads as TGTGCCATCAGTGACGGGGTCAATCAGCCCCAGCATTTT. This encodes CAISDGVNQPQHF.

This chain uses TRBV7-8 with TRBJ1-2; the match to TRBD1 covers 10 bases. Germline V gives CDR1 SGHVS, CDR2 FQNEAQ. With V trimmed by 3 bases and J by 8 bases, 6 bases remained unmatched. CDR3 length equals 14 residues. CDR3 nucleotides: TGTGCCAGCAGCTTGGGACAGGGGAAAAAAGGCTACACCTTC. Encoded protein: CASSLGQGKKGYTF.

The chain is built from TRBV3-1 and TRBJ2-5; D ambiguous. With 2 bases removed from V and 5 bases from J, the gap between germline ends came to 9 bases. In germline, CDR1 is LGHDT, CDR2 YNNKEL (reference sequence). The CDR3 consists of 13 residues. The CDR3 DNA reads TGTGCCAGCAGCCAAAGGGTCGGGGAGACCCAGTACTTC. Protein sequence: CASSQRVGETQYF.

The chain is built from TRBV4-3 and TRBJ2-3; D might be TRBD1 or TRBD2, each matching 5 bases. The ends were cut back, 1 base at V and 1 base at J, with 9 bases in the middle. Per germline, CDR1 LGHNA and CDR2 YSLEER. CDR3 size: 15 residues. The CDR3 sequence is CASSQGDLGTDTQYF. The CDR3 bases are TGCGCCAGCAGCCAAGGGGACCTTGGCACAGATACGCAGTATTTT.

This clonotype was seen only a few times. The V and J genes are TRBV6-2 or TRBV6-3 and TRBJ2-1; TRBD2 matches at 9 bases. Germline-derived CDR1 and CDR2 are MNHEY and SVGEGT. The CDR3 length is 16 residues. After removal of 4 bases from V and 3 bases from J, the junction contained 7 bases not matched to a gene. The CDR3 DNA sequence: TGTGCCAGCAGTTCTGGCAGCGGGAGGCTCTACAATGAGCAGTTCTTC. Protein sequence: CASSSGSGRLYNEQFF.